This entry lists 29 T cell receptor beta chains sequenced from one sample in a study of T cell responses to AZD1222 COVID-19 vaccine. Produced via immunoSEQ multiplex PCR; TCRdb's table is partial and in-frame only. This table has 130,000 to 150,000 clones, 82% appearing once. The sample was peripheral blood, taken on day 0 of MenACWY control vaccination. Receptor source: an adult in good health.

This clone appeared a single time. The V call is TRBV18, the J call TRBJ2-7; a weak D match, TRBD2 (6 bases). CDR3 size: 14 residues. Germline lookup yields CDR1 KGHSH and CDR2 LQKENI. V was pared by 3 bases and J by 4 bases, with 13 bases between. For the CDR3, the DNA is TGTGCCAGCTCACCTCAGACTAGTTCTTACGAGCAGTACTTC. Protein: CASSPQTSSYEQYF. Full variable domain (remainder filled in from reference TRBV18 and TRBJ2-7): NAGVMQNPRHLVRRRGQEARLRCSPMKGHSHVYWYRQLPEEGLKFMVYLQKENIIDESGMPKERFSAEFPKEGPSILRIQQVVRGDSAAYFCASSPQTSSYEQYFGPGTRLTVT.

This clone was found a few times. V is TRBV28 and J is TRBJ1-5, with TRBD1 identical over 7 bases. Looked up from germline, CDR1 is MDHEN and CDR2 is SYDVKM. V was pared by 5 bases and J by 6 bases, with 7 bases of the junction left unmatched. The CDR3 is 14 amino acids. The CDR3 DNA is TGTGCCAGCAGTGTATCCAGGGGGGTTCAGCCCCAGCATTTT. Amino acids: CASSVSRGVQPQHF.

Comment on this clone: Other nucleotide sequences from this sample produce the same CDR3. The chain has TRBV29-1 and TRBJ1-1, with D perhaps TRBD1 (5 bases). The CDR3 totals 13 residues. Trimming stripped 2 bases from V and 1 base from J, with 8 bases between. Germline CDR1 SQVTM, CDR2 ANQGSEA. As DNA, the CDR3 is TGCAGCGTTGAAAGAGGGACGAACACTGAAGCTTTCTTT. As protein: CSVERGTNTEAFF. Filled out from reference TRBV29-1 and TRBJ1-1, the complete variable domain reads SAVISQKPSRDICQRGTSLTIQCQVDSQVTMMFWYRQQPGQSLTLIATANQGSEATYESGFVIDKFPISRPNLTFSTLTVSNMSPEDSSIYLCSVERGTNTEAFFGQGTRLTVV.

This sequence joins TRBV3-1 (or the pseudogene TRBV3-2) and TRBJ1-5, with a tentative D call TRBD1 (6 bases). CDR1 is LGHDT and CDR2 is YNNKEL in the germline V gene (reference sequence). With 2 bases removed from V and 0 bases from J, the gap between germline ends came to 20 bases. The CDR3 runs to 19 residues. CDR3 sequence: CASSQQVGQPSYSNQPQHF. The CDR3 DNA sequence: TGTGCCAGCAGCCAACAGGTAGGACAGCCATCTTATAGCAATCAGCCCCAGCATTTT.

The J gene is TRBJ1-2, the V gene TRBV7-8, with a tentative D call TRBD1 (6 bases). The length of the CDR3 is 12 residues. Trimming shortened V by 5 bases and J by 5 bases, and 9 bases separated the two germline ends. Germline CDR1 and CDR2: SGHVS and FQNEAQ. CDR3 region: CASSLQGYGYTF. For the CDR3, the DNA is TGTGCCAGCAGCCTCCAGGGGTATGGCTACACCTTC.

The rearrangement uses TRBV28 and TRBJ2-4, with TRBD1 matching over 9 bases. The CDR3 has 14 residues. Germline V gene data show CDR1 as MDHEN and CDR2 as SYDVKM. V dropped 4 bases and J dropped 3; count of bases not matched to a gene: 1. The CDR3 DNA reads as TGTGCCAGCAGTTCGACAGGGGGCAAAAACATTCAGTACTTC. The encoded protein is CASSSTGGKNIQYF.

The V gene is TRBV2, the J gene TRBJ1-1; the D is unclear. The CDR3 runs 17 residues. Between the trimmed V and J ends, which lost 1 base and 5 bases, there was a span of 20 bases. Germline loops: CDR1 SNHLY, CDR2 FYNNEI. The CDR3 nucleotides are TGTGCCAGCAGTGAAGAGGGCAGCGTGCCGGTTTGTACTGAAGCTTTCTTT. This gives the protein CASSEEGSVPVCTEAFF.

This clone was counted once. This rearrangement joins TRBV19 to TRBJ1-2; tentative D call: TRBD1 (5 bases). Germline V CDR1 and CDR2: LNHDA, SQIVND (reference sequence). Trimming removed 6 bases from V and 4 bases from J, with 12 bases in between. The CDR3 spans 13 residues. The DNA for the CDR3 is TGTGCCAGTAGAAATCAGGGAGCCTATGGCTACACCTTC. It specifies CASRNQGAYGYTF.

The V and J genes are TRBV7-2 and TRBJ1-6; D might be TRBD1 (6 bases). Germline lookup yields CDR1 SGHTA and CDR2 FQGNSA. The CDR3 consists of 16 residues. Trimming stripped 3 bases from V and 0 bases from J, with 9 bases between. The CDR3 loop reads CASSFKGGSYNSPLHF. In DNA, the CDR3 is TGTGCCAGCAGCTTCAAAGGGGGCTCCTATAATTCACCCCTCCACTTT.

As for this clone: This clone may be a read error of a much larger clone one base away. V usage is TRBV25-1 and J usage is TRBJ2-7; D is possibly TRBD2 (6 bases). Germline lookup yields CDR1 MGHDK and CDR2 SYGVNS. Trimming removed 1 base from V and 3 bases from J, with 10 bases in between. The CDR3 extends over 14 amino acids. The CDR3 reads CASSESGVGYEQYF. CDR3 nucleotide sequence: TGTGCCAGCAGTGAATCGGGGGTGGGCTACGAGCAGTACTTC.

This clone appeared once. The gene calls are TRBV6-5 and TRBJ2-7; D is perhaps TRBD1 (6 bases). Between the trimmed V and J ends, which lost 10 bases and 0 bases, there was a span of 10 bases. The CDR3 contains 12 residues. Germline V gives CDR1 MNHEY, CDR2 SVGAGI. The CDR3: CATRDNSYEQYV. The CDR3 nucleotides are TGTGCCACCCGGGACAACTCCTACGAGCAGTACGTC.

The chain has TRBV6-9 and TRBJ2-7, with D perhaps given as TRBD1 or TRBD2 (5 bases each). This CDR3 spans 15 amino acids. Looked up from germline, CDR1 is MNHGY and CDR2 is SVAAGI. V was clipped by 4 bases and J by 0 bases, with 13 bases between them. The CDR3, as DNA: TGTGCCAGCAGTTCCCGGACCGGGGCCTCCTACGAGCAGTACGTC. Its protein is CASSSRTGASYEQYV.

This clone has more than one count but fewer than ten. The V call is TRBV6-2 or TRBV6-3, the J call TRBJ2-5, with a tentative D call TRBD2 (6 bases). CDR1 and CDR2 from the germline V gene are MNHEY and SVGEGT. The CDR3 extends over 20 amino acids. V lost 1 base, J lost 1 base, and 25 bases lay in between. The CDR3 protein is CASSYLWEAWKRSRQETQYF. CDR3 in DNA: TGTGCCAGCAGTTACTTGTGGGAGGCGTGGAAGCGATCCCGCCAAGAGACCCAGTACTTC.

The chain combines TRBV6-2 or TRBV6-3 with TRBJ2-3, with no clear D. Per the germline V gene, CDR1 is MNHEY and CDR2 is SVGEGT. The CDR3 spans 16 residues. Trimming took 0 bases from V and 2 from J, leaving 12 bases between them. Written as DNA, the CDR3 is TGTGCCAGCAGTTACTCGAGCAGCACATTCACAGATACGCAGTATTTT. Encoded protein: CASSYSSSTFTDTQYF.

The V call is TRBV5-6, the J call TRBJ1-4; D not resolved. The germline V gene encodes CDR1 SGHDT and CDR2 YYEEEE. The CDR3 runs 12 residues. Trimming shortened V by 2 bases and J by 3 bases, and 2 bases separated the two germline ends. The CDR3 region has the DNA TGTGCCAGCAGCTTCGCTAATGAAAAACTGTTTTTT. Its protein is CASSFANEKLFF.

This sequence joins TRBV20-1 and TRBJ2-1; 12 bases fit TRBD2. The CDR3 contains 14 residues. Germline assignment: CDR1 DFQATT and CDR2 SNEGSKA (reference sequence). V lost 3 bases, J lost 15 bases, and 12 bases stayed unmatched. The CDR3 DNA follows: TGCAGTGCTAGTCGCGCTAGCGGGGGGGGTTGGTCGTTCTTC. The encoded protein is CSASRASGGGWSFF.

This clone appeared a single time. The genes are TRBV2 and TRBJ1-2, with D possibly TRBD1 on 5 matching bases. CDR1 and CDR2 from the germline V gene are SNHLY and FYNNEI. The germline V and J ends were trimmed by 7 bases and 7 bases, with 13 bases remaining between them. This CDR3 is 12 amino acids long. The CDR3 region is CASIQGRGGYTF. Written as DNA, the CDR3 is TGTGCCAGCATTCAGGGACGGGGTGGCTACACCTTC.

The chain employs TRBV11-1 and TRBJ2-7; D is unclear. This CDR3 has 15 residues. Germline CDR1 is SGHAT and CDR2 is FQDESV (reference sequence). Trimming took 2 bases from V and 0 from J, leaving 11 bases between them. The CDR3 DNA reads TGTGCCAGCAGCTTACGCCAGATCGGCTCCTACGAGCAGTACTTC. Amino acids: CASSLRQIGSYEQYF.

The J gene is TRBJ1-1, the V gene TRBV7-9; 7 nucleotides agree with TRBD1. V gave up 5 bases and J gave up 3 bases; unmatched junction bases: 6. CDR3 length equals 14 residues. Germline values: CDR1 SEHNR, CDR2 FQNEAQ (reference sequence). The CDR3: CASSGQASDTEAFF. CDR3 sequence (DNA): TGTGCCAGCAGCGGACAGGCATCCGACACTGAAGCTTTCTTT. The entire variable domain, with the rest obtained from reference TRBV7-9 and TRBJ1-1, is as follows: DTGVSQNPRHKITKRGQNVTFRCDPISEHNRLYWYRQTLGQGPEFLTYFQNEAQLEKSRLLSDRFSAERPKGSFSTLEIQRTEQGDSAMYLCASSGQASDTEAFFGQGTRLTVV.

The chain recombines TRBV3-1 (or the pseudogene TRBV3-2) with TRBJ1-2; 7 nucleotides match TRBD1. Germline V gene sequence: CDR1 LGHDT, CDR2 YNNKEL (reference sequence). J gave up 2 bases and V 6 bases, and 6 bases lay outside the gene matches. The CDR3 loop spans 14 amino acids. CDR3 sequence reads: CASRPGGGNYGYTF. The CDR3 DNA follows: TGTGCCAGCAGGCCGGGAGGGGGCAACTATGGCTACACCTTC.

The CDR3 region has the DNA TGTGCCAGCAGCGTAGGAAGGGGTCTTGTCACAGATACGCAGTATTTT. Encoded protein: CASSVGRGLVTDTQYF. This chain links TRBV9 with TRBJ2-3; maybe TRBD1 (5 bases). The length of the CDR3 is 16 residues. Germline-derived CDR1 and CDR2 are SGDLS and YYNGEE. V shed 0 bases and J shed 2 bases, with 13 bases lying between them.

This chain joins TRBV27 and TRBJ1-6; no definite D call. The V gene's germline CDR1 is MNHEY and CDR2 SMNVEV (reference sequence). Trimming took off 8 bases at V and 7 bases at J, with 18 bases between the two ends. The CDR3 extends over 15 amino acids. CDR3 in amino acids: CASLSQGGRNSPLHF. In nucleotides, the CDR3 is TGTGCCAGCCTCTCCCAAGGAGGGAGGAATTCACCCCTCCACTTT.

This chain links TRBV14 with TRBJ2-3; no clear D gene. Trimming cost V 3 bases and J 2 bases, with 9 bases left between them. The CDR3 spans 14 residues. Germline lookup yields CDR1 SGHDN and CDR2 FVKESK. The CDR3 reads CASSQGYATDTQYF. The CDR3 DNA reads as TGTGCCAGCAGCCAGGGATATGCCACAGATACGCAGTATTTT.

This sequence joins TRBV5-1 and TRBJ2-2, with no clear D. V dropped 5 bases and J dropped 3 bases, with 11 bases sitting between them. The CDR3 spans 14 residues. Germline V CDR1 and CDR2: SGHRS, YFSETQ. The CDR3 region is CASSMTGDTGELFF. The CDR3 region has the DNA TGCGCCAGCAGTATGACTGGAGACACCGGGGAGCTGTTTTTT.

The chain has TRBV5-1 and TRBJ2-1, with D possibly matching TRBD2 (5 bases). With 1 base removed from V and 0 bases from J, the gap between germline ends came to 8 bases. The CDR3 sequence is 15 residues long. CDR1 SGHRS and CDR2 YFSETQ come from the germline V gene. CDR3 DNA sequence: TGCGCCAGCAGCTTGTCGGGGAGCTCCTACAATGAGCAGTTCTTC. Protein: CASSLSGSSYNEQFF.

This clone was detected only once. This chain uses TRBV4-1 with TRBJ1-1; 11 bases are shared with TRBD1. The CDR3 covers 16 residues. V shed 5 bases, J shed 10 bases, and the junction held 15 bases outside the gene matches. Per germline, CDR1 MGHRA and CDR2 YSYEKL. CDR3 amino acids: CASSSFSGTGGVGAFF. CDR3 coding DNA: TGCGCCAGCAGCTCATTTTCCGGGACAGGGGGAGTTGGAGCTTTCTTT.

This clone was recorded only once. J is TRBJ2-7 and V is TRBV6-5; 7 positions match TRBD1. This CDR3 has 14 residues. V was clipped by 5 bases and J by 0 bases; unmatched bases: 4. Germline lookup yields CDR1 MNHEY and CDR2 SVGAGI. The DNA of the CDR3 is TGTGCCAGCAGTCCGGGACAGTACTCCTACGAGCAGTACGTC. This codes for CASSPGQYSYEQYV.

The rearrangement joins TRBV7-9 to TRBJ1-2, with TRBD1 identical over 10 bases. Germline trimming cut 5 bases from V and 7 bases from J; bases unmatched to any gene: 4. This CDR3 has 13 residues. Per germline, CDR1 SEHNR and CDR2 FQNEAQ (reference sequence). The CDR3 DNA sequence: TGTGCCAGCAGCGAAGGGACAGGGGCTGGCTACACCTTC. Residues: CASSEGTGAGYTF.

The V gene is TRBV6-1, the J gene TRBJ2-5; D may be TRBD1 (6 bases). V was pared by 1 base and J by 5 bases, with 11 bases between. Per the germline V gene, CDR1 is MNHNS and CDR2 is SASEGT. This CDR3 contains 14 residues. CDR3 DNA sequence: TGTGCCAGCAGTGAAGTTTGGGGGCGGGAGACCCAGTACTTC. Translated: CASSEVWGRETQYF.